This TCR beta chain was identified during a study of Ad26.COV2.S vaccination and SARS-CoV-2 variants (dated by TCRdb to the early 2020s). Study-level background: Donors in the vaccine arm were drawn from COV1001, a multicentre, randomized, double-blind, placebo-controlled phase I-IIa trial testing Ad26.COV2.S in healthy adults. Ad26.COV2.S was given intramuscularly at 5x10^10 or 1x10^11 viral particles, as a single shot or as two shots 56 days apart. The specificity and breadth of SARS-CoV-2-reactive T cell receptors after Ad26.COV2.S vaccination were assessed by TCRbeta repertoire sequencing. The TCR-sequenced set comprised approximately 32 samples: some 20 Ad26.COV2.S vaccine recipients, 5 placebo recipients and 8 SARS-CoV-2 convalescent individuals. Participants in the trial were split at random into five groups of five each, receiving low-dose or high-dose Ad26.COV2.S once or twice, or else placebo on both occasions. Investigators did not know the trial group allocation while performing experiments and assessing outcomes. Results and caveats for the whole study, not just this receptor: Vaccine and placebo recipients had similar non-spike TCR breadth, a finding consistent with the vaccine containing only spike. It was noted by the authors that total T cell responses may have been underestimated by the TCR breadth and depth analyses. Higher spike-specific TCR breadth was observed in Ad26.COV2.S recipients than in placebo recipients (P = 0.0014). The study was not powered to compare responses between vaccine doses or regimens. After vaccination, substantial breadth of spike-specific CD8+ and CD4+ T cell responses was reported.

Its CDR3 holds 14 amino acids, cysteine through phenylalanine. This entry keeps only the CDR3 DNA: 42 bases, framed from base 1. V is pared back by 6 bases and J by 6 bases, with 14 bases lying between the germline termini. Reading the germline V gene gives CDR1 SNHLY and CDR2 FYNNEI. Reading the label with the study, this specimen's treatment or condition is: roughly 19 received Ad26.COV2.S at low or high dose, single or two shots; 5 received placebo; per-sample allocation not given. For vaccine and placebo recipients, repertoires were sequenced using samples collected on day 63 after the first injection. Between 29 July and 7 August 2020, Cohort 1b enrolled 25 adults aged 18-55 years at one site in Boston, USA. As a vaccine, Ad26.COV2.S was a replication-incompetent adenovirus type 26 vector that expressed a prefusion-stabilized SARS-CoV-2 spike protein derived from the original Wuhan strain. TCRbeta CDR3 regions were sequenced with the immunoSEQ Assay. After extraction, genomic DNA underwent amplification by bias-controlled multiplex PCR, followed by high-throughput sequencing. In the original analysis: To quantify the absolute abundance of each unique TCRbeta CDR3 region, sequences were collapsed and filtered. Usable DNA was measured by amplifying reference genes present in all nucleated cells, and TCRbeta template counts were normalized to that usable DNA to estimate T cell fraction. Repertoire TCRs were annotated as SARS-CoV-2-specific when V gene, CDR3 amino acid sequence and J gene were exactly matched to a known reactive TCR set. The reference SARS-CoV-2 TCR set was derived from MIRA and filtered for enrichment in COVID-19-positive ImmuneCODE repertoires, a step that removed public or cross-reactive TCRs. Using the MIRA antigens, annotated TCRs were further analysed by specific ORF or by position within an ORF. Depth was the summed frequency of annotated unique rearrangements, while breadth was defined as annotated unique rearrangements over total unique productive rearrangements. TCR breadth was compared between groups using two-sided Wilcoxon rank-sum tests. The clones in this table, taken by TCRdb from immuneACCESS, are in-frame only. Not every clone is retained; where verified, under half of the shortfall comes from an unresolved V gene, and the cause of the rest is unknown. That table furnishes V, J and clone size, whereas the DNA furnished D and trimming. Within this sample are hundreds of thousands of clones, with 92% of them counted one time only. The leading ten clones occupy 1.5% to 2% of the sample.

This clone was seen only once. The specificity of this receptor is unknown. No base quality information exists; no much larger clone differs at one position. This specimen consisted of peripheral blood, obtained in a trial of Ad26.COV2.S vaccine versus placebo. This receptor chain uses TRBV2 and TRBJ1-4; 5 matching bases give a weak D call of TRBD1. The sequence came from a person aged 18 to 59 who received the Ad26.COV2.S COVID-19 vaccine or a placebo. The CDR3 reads CASRATDVDEKLFF. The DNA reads TGTGCCAGCAGGGCGACAGACGTGGATGAAAAACTGTTTTTT.